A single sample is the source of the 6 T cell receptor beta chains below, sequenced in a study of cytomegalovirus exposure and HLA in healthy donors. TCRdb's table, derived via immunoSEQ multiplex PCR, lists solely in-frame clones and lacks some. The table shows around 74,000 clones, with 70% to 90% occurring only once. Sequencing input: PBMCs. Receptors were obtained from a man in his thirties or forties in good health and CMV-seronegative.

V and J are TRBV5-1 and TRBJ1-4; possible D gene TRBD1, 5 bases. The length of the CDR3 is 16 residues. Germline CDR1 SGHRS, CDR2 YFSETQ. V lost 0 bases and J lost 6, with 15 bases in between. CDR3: CASSLGLSTGHEKLFF. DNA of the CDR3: TGCGCCAGCAGCTTGGGGCTTTCTACAGGACATGAAAAACTGTTTTTT.

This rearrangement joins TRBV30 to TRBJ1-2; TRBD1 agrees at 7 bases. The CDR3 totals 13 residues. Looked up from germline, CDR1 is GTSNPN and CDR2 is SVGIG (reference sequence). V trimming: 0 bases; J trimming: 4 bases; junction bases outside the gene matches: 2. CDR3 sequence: CAWSVGTVYGYTF. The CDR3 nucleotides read TGTGCCTGGAGTGTGGGGACAGTCTATGGCTACACCTTC.

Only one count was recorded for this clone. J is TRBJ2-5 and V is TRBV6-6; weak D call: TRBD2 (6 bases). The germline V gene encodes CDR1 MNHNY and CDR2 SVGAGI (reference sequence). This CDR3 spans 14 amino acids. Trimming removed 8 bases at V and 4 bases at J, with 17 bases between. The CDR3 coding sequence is TGTGCCAGCGGATTTCTTGGGGGGACAGAGACCCAGTACTTC. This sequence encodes CASGFLGGTETQYF.

The CDR3, as DNA: TGTGCCAGCAGTTACGGGACTAGCGGCTACGAGCAGTACTTC. This translates into CASSYGTSGYEQYF. The rearrangement uses TRBV6-5 and TRBJ2-7; 11 nucleotides line up with TRBD2. This CDR3 has 14 residues. From germline, CDR1 is MNHEY and CDR2 SVGAGI. Trimming cost V 2 bases and J 3 bases; bases outside gene matches: 0.

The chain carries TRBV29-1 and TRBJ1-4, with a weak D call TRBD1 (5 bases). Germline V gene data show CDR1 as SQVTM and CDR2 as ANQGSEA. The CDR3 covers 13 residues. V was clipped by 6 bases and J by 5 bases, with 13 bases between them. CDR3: CSVLDSENEKLFF. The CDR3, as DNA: TGCAGCGTCCTCGACAGCGAAAATGAAAAACTGTTTTTT.

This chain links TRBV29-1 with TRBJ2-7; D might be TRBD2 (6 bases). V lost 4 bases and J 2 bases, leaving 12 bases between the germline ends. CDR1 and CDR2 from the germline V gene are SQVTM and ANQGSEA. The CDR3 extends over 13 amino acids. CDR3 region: CSVASRLAYEQYF. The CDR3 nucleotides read TGCAGCGTTGCTTCACGACTAGCCTACGAGCAGTACTTC.